This T cell receptor beta chain was identified in a study of regulatory T cells in long-lasting Graves disease. Study-wide findings and caveats: With 2,500 to 3,500 shared public clonotypes, persistent patients exceeded new patients, who shared roughly 920.

CDR3 regions were amplified by Arm-PCR using iRepertoire HTBI primers to build TCR beta libraries. TCRdb re-called the multiplex PCR reads with MiXCR, one entry per CDR3 protein. The sample includes fewer than 650,000 distinct CDR3 sequences, 15% to 20% of them seen just once. This clonotype was counted between two and nine times. What it recognizes is unknown. The CDR3 runs to 16 residues. Germline values: CDR1 SGHDT, CDR2 YYEEEE. V gave up 0 bases and J gave up 3 bases, with 15 bases separating them. Described time point: newly diagnosed GD, antithyroid drugs for less than 3 months. RNA extracted from PBMCs served as the sequencing template. The data also belong to a second study, concerning T cells in Graves' hyperthyroidism and ophthalmopathy. That publication notes: Lactation, pregnancy, other autoimmune disease or uncontrolled infection led to exclusion of patients. Ophthalmopathy cases were set apart from stable hyperthyroidism by a 13 V-J model.

The sample was peripheral blood mononuclear cells (PBMCs), taken at new diagnosis, from a patient treated with antithyroid drugs. The V call is TRBV5-6, the J call TRBJ1-1, with D possibly being TRBD1 (5 bases). The TCR sequence derives from a man younger than 35 with Graves disease. CDR3 protein: CASSLGTGLLDTEAFF. The CDR3 DNA reads TGTGCCAGCAGCTTGGGAACGGGGCTGTTGGACACTGAAGCTTTCTTT.